In this sample, the clone carrying this TCR beta chain turned up a few times. Its antigen is currently unknown. The entry originates in a study of T-cell memory formation after mild COVID-19. Turning to the study itself: Largely donor-specific sequence clusters came from two donors.

Study-level results: A balance of CD4 and CD8 characterized clones contracting day 15 to 85, whereas later expanders leaned CD4+. Clonal second-wave expansions that peaked on day 37 had unconfirmed SARS-CoV-2 specificity.

TCR alpha and TCR beta cDNA libraries carrying sample barcodes and UMIs were produced by 5'RACE using constant-segment primers. TCRdb redid the calling of the 5' RACE reads with MiXCR, one entry per CDR3 protein. Of roughly 500,000 distinct CDR3 sequences listed, around 21% are singletons. Germline values: CDR1 SEHNR, CDR2 FQNEAQ (reference sequence). Trimming left V 0 bases short and J 7 bases short, with 16 bases between. The length of the CDR3 is 16 residues. The gene calls are TRBV7-9 and TRBJ2-4; the D is unclear. This receptor was taken from an adult woman who had mild COVID-19 (a few samples of this study predate the infection). Cell type and time point are not known. The sample consisted of PBMCs or a T cell subset sorted from them (not recorded which). The CDR3 loop is CASSLAGRPEENIQYF. CDR3 nucleotides: TGTGCCAGCAGCTTAGCCGGGCGACCCGAAGAGAACATTCAGTACTTC. The whole variable domain, filled in from reference TRBV7-9 and TRBJ2-4, reads DTGVSQNPRHKITKRGQNVTFRCDPISEHNRLYWYRQTLGQGPEFLTYFQNEAQLEKSRLLSDRFSAERPKGSFSTLEIQRTEQGDSAMYLCASSLAGRPEENIQYFGAGTRLSVL.